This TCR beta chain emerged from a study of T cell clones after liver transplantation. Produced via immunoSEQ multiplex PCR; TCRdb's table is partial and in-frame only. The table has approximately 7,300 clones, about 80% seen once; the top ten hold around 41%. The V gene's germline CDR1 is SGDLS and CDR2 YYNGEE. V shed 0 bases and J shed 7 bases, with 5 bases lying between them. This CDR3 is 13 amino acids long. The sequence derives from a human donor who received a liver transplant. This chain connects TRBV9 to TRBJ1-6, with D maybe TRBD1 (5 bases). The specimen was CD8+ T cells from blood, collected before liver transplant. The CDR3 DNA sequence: TGTGCCAGCAGCGTAGAGGGGAATTCACCCCTCCACTTT. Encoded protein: CASSVEGNSPLHF.